The source of this T cell receptor (beta chain) is a study of T-cell reconstitution after alpha-beta-depleted transplantation in children (dated by TCRdb to the mid-2010s). In terms of the full investigation: Using TCR repertoire profiling, the study quantitatively followed how T-cell immune reconstitution unfolded in children after TCRalphabeta/CD19-depleted allogeneic hematopoietic cell transplantation.

Interpreted using the paper, the treatment or condition label stands for: allogeneic hematopoietic cell transplantation with graft depleted of TCRalphabeta T cells and CD19 B cells. The children who served as transplant recipients had been given grafts of TCRalphabeta/CD19-depleted allogeneic hematopoietic cells. What the authors observed across the whole study: Apparently early alphabetaT-cell count recovery about two months after transplant reportedly relied on only several hundred rapidly expanded clones derived from non-depleted graft cells. In some patients, the high TCRbeta diversity seen at day 60 was put down to recipient T cells and intrathymic progenitors that had survived conditioning. The frequencies of hyperexpanded clones fell over the following months, and after one year, T-cell counts and TCRbeta diversity were mostly attributed to newly produced T cells.

This clonotype occurred many times. Its antigen is currently not known. No per-base quality is available; no much larger clone lies one base away. Receptor libraries were prepared by PCR. The sequencer was an Illumina HiSeq 2500. Molecular barcoding was employed in the preparation of TCR libraries, with unique molecular identifiers being used to normalize TCRbeta repertoire quantification. The raw public reads went through TCRdb reprocessing: fastp at Q25, MiXCR clone calling, in-frame beta chains kept. One record per CDR3 amino acid sequence lists the most common genes and DNA. Across this sample there are some 110,000 distinct CDR3 sequences, with about a tenth seen only once. The ten largest account for under 40% of the sample. CDR3 length: 15 amino acids, cysteine to phenylalanine. Here the CDR3 DNA is all that survives: 45 bases in frame from base 1. In the germline V gene, CDR1 corresponds to SGHTA and CDR2 to FQGTGA. The junction shows trimming of 5 bases on V and 6 bases on J, plus 20 bases between the germline ends.

The chain is made from TRBV7-3 and TRBJ2-7; perhaps TRBD2 is the D gene, with 6 bases matching. Sequenced here: PBMCs, sampled before TCRalphabeta/CD19-depleted stem cell transplant. This clonotype originated in a boy between 2 and 10 years old with acute lymphoblastic leukemia, due to receive a stem cell transplant. The CDR3 is CASSPQAGGIFEQYF. In nucleotide form, the sequence is TGTGCCAGCAGCCCCCAAGCTGGCGGGATCTTCGAGCAGTACTTC.